Following are 26 T cell receptor beta chains from one sample sequenced in a study of early T cells in non-severe SARS-CoV-2 infection. Each CDR3 protein is one row after TCRdb ran MiXCR on the 5' RACE reads. The sample shows around 92,000 distinct CDR3 sequences, about 10% of them seen only once. The sample was whole blood. These receptors all stem from an adult who was a healthcare worker with PCR-confirmed SARS-CoV-2 infection or an uninfected control (not recorded which).

The V gene is TRBV19, the J gene TRBJ2-7, with D perhaps being TRBD1 or TRBD2 (5 bases each). The CDR3 consists of 13 residues. Between the trimmed V and J ends, which lost 6 bases and 5 bases, there was a span of 14 bases. Germline-derived CDR1 and CDR2 are LNHDA and SQIVND (reference sequence). CDR3 region: CASSSTGPHEQYF. CDR3 bases: TGTGCCAGTAGCTCGACGGGACCCCACGAGCAGTACTTC.

This clonotype has a count of ten or more. The V gene is TRBV24-1, the J gene TRBJ2-2; tentatively, D is TRBD1 (6 bases). V was pared by 10 bases and J by 6 bases, with 17 bases between. Looked up from germline, CDR1 is KGHDR and CDR2 is SFDVKD. The CDR3 is 14 amino acids. The CDR3: CATAGQGSSGELFF. The CDR3 DNA is TGTGCCACAGCTGGGCAGGGGAGTTCCGGGGAGCTGTTTTTT.

This clonotype occurred a few times. V is TRBV7-6 and J is TRBJ2-5; TRBD2 might be the D (6 bases). This CDR3 has 13 residues. Germline V gives CDR1 SGHVS, CDR2 FNYEAQ. V was pared by 3 bases and J by 5 bases, with 10 bases between. DNA for the CDR3: TGTGCCAGCAGCTTTGGAGGGGAGGAGACCCAGTACTTC. It is translated as CASSFGGEETQYF.

The V call is TRBV28, the J call TRBJ1-2; D is ambiguous. This CDR3 has 16 residues. Trimming cost V 7 bases and J 8 bases, with 26 bases left between them. From germline, CDR1 is MDHEN and CDR2 SYDVKM. The DNA for the CDR3 is TGTGCCAGCACCCTGATCTGGAAAGGTGGAGTTGAAGGCTACACCTTC. It yields the protein CASTLIWKGGVEGYTF.

This clonotype showed up many times. The J gene is TRBJ1-1, the V gene TRBV24-1, with unresolved D. Looked up from germline, CDR1 is KGHDR and CDR2 is SFDVKD. Trimming pared 2 bases from V and 3 bases from J, leaving 9 bases between. This CDR3 region has 14 residues. The CDR3: CATSDSGRYTEAFF. The CDR3 nucleotides read TGTGCCACCAGTGATTCCGGTCGTTACACTGAAGCTTTCTTT.

The sample holds a few counts of this clonotype. The chain is built from TRBV30 and TRBJ2-7; the D gene is possibly TRBD1 (6 bases). This CDR3 is built from 12 residues. Trimming removed 0 bases at V and 7 bases at J, with 10 bases between. The V gene's germline CDR1 is GTSNPN and CDR2 SVGIG (reference sequence). In DNA, the CDR3 is TGTGCCTGGAGTGTGGGGGCCGGGGAGCAGTACTTC. Protein sequence: CAWSVGAGEQYF.

This clonotype was seen a handful of times. This chain connects TRBV7-2 to TRBJ2-3; D call uncertain. The ends were cut back, 1 base at V and 5 bases at J, with 10 bases in the middle. CDR3 length: 14 amino acids. Germline V gene lookup returns CDR1 SGHTA and CDR2 FQGNSA. The CDR3 is CASSLVSRQDTQYF. The CDR3 bases are TGTGCCAGCAGCTTAGTGTCAAGGCAAGATACGCAGTATTTT.

V is TRBV3-1 and J is TRBJ1-1; D is perhaps TRBD1 (6 bases). Germline V gives CDR1 LGHDT, CDR2 YNNKEL (reference sequence). Trimming stripped 3 bases from V and 0 bases from J, with 14 bases between. This CDR3 spans 16 amino acids. CDR3 in DNA: TGTGCCAGCAGCCACCTACAGGGTGCGGTGAACACTGAAGCTTTCTTT. Translated, it gives CASSHLQGAVNTEAFF.

Comments on this clonotype: A much larger clone is a single base away; this may be a read error. The chain is built from TRBV12-3 or TRBV12-4 and TRBJ1-4, with D possibly matching TRBD1 (5 bases). The CDR3 consists of 14 residues. The V and J ends lost 6 bases and 6 bases respectively, with 14 bases between them. DNA for the CDR3: TGTGCCAGCAGCCGGGACGGCGGTGATGAAAAACTGTTTTTT. It specifies CASSRDGGDEKLFF.

The sample holds a few counts of this clonotype. V usage is TRBV7-9 and J usage is TRBJ1-1; D gene uncertain. Per the germline V gene, CDR1 is SEHNR and CDR2 is FQNEAQ (reference sequence). V shed 5 bases and J shed 6 bases, with 16 bases lying between them. This CDR3 region has 14 residues. The CDR3 DNA sequence: TGTGCCAGCAGCCCCTCAGCCCTTGCTCCTGAAGCTTTCTTT. It specifies CASSPSALAPEAFF.

The rearrangement joins TRBV7-3 to TRBJ1-1; D ambiguous. Per germline, CDR1 SGHTA and CDR2 FQGTGA. CDR3 length equals 14 residues. Between the trimmed V and J ends, which lost 0 bases and 13 bases, there was a span of 18 bases. The CDR3 is CASSLTDDGERVFF. The CDR3 DNA follows: TGTGCCAGCAGCTTAACAGATGACGGGGAGAGGGTTTTCTTT. The full variable domain, its missing parts supplied by reference TRBV7-3 and TRBJ1-1, is GAGVSQTPSNKVTEKGKYVELRCDPISGHTALYWYRQSLGQGPEFLIYFQGTGAADDSGLPNDRFFAVRPEGSVSTLKIQRTERGDSAVYLCASSLTDDGERVFFGQGTRLTVV.

This clonotype has a count of ten or more. As DNA, the CDR3 is TGCAGTGCTGTCGGGACGGGGAATTCACCCCTCCACTTT. It is translated as CSAVGTGNSPLHF. This chain connects TRBV20-1 to TRBJ1-6, with D possibly being TRBD1 (5 bases). Trimming took off 5 bases at V and 7 bases at J, with 12 bases between the two ends. CDR1 and CDR2 (germline): DFQATT, SNEGSKA (reference sequence). This CDR3 region has 13 residues.

The V call is TRBV2, the J call TRBJ2-7; no firm D call. The CDR3 consists of 12 residues. The V end lost 6 bases, the J end lost 6 bases, and 12 bases lay between the germline ends. Germline values: CDR1 SNHLY, CDR2 FYNNEI. The CDR3 region has the DNA TGTGCCAGCAGGCCCGAATGGGTCGAGCAGTACTTC. Translation gives CASRPEWVEQYF.

The V call is TRBV12-3 or TRBV12-4, the J call TRBJ1-2; TRBD1 matches 12 bases. This CDR3 has 18 residues. Trimming at V came to 6 bases and at J to 2 bases, leaving 13 bases not matched to a gene. CDR3 nucleotides: TGTGCCAGCAGCCCTAGGGACAGGGGGCTTGATAGGAACTATGGCTACACCTTC. Protein sequence: CASSPRDRGLDRNYGYTF.

This clonotype occurred a few times. The rearrangement links TRBV7-2 to TRBJ1-3; weak D call: TRBD1 (5 bases). V lost 5 bases and J lost 0, with 14 bases in between. Germline loops: CDR1 SGHTA, CDR2 FQGNSA. The CDR3 is made up of 16 amino acids. The CDR3 region has the DNA TGTGCCAGCAGCGTCGGGACGGCGAGCTCTGGAAACACCATATATTTT. Translated, it gives CASSVGTASSGNTIYF.

On this clonotype itself: Being one base from a much bigger clone, this may be a read error. The rearrangement joins TRBV5-1 to TRBJ1-1, with D possibly being TRBD1 (6 bases). Trimming removed 7 bases at V and 1 base at J, with 20 bases between. The CDR3 runs to 16 residues. The germline gives CDR1 SGHRS, CDR2 YFSETQ. The CDR3 DNA sequence: TGCGCCAGCCACAACCGACCGGGACAAAAGAACACTGAAGCTTTCTTT. Translated: CASHNRPGQKNTEAFF.

This clonotype was counted at least ten times. The rearrangement links TRBV5-1 to TRBJ1-6, with 11 nucleotides matching TRBD1. With 5 bases clipped from V and 7 bases from J, the junction kept 8 bases outside the gene matches. Per the germline V gene, CDR1 is SGHRS and CDR2 is YFSETQ. This CDR3 comprises 16 residues. CDR3 amino acids: CASSSGTGGVNSPLHF. CDR3 sequence (DNA): TGCGCCAGCAGTTCCGGGACAGGGGGAGTAAATTCACCCCTCCACTTT.

This clonotype was detected a few times. The chain combines TRBV6-6 with TRBJ1-5; D is undetermined. Between the trimmed V and J ends, which lost 2 bases and 2 bases, there was a span of 10 bases. CDR1 is MNHNY and CDR2 is SVGAGI in the germline V gene (reference sequence). The CDR3 consists of 15 residues. The CDR3 coding sequence is TGTGCCAGCAGTTACCCCGAAGGAGGCAATCAGCCCCAGCATTTT. It translates to CASSYPEGGNQPQHF.

This chain connects TRBV5-4 to TRBJ2-1; the match to TRBD1 covers 8 bases. There are 15 residues in the CDR3. The V and J ends lost 3 bases and 7 bases, in that order; junction bases with no gene match: 9. CDR1 is SGHNT, CDR2 YYREEE, per germline (reference sequence). CDR3 bases: TGTGCCAGCAGCTGGACAGGGTTAGTTTATAATGAGCAGTTCTTC. This gives the protein CASSWTGLVYNEQFF.

This clonotype was detected only a few times. The chain has TRBV20-1 and TRBJ2-7, with D maybe TRBD1 (5 bases). Germline V CDR1 and CDR2: DFQATT, SNEGSKA (reference sequence). V was clipped by 1 base and J by 5 bases, with 18 bases between them. This CDR3 region has 15 residues. This CDR3 reads CSARGQTANINEQYF. CDR3 DNA sequence: TGCAGTGCTAGAGGTCAGACAGCCAATATTAACGAGCAGTACTTC.

In its sample, this clonotype was seen many times. The chain is built from TRBV27 and TRBJ2-1, with D perhaps TRBD2 (6 bases). CDR1 is MNHEY, CDR2 SMNVEV, per germline (reference sequence). This CDR3 has 14 residues. V lost 7 bases and J lost 0, with 10 bases in between. In nucleotides, the CDR3 is TGTGCCAGCAAGGGGACTCCCTCCTACAATGAGCAGTTCTTC. Translation: CASKGTPSYNEQFF.

This chain links TRBV6-5 with TRBJ1-4; no clear D gene. This CDR3 region has 14 residues. V was cut by 6 bases and J by 3 bases, with 11 bases left in between. From germline, CDR1 is MNHEY and CDR2 SVGAGI. The CDR3 coding sequence is TGTGCCAGCAGAAGGGTTAGCTCTAATGAAAAACTGTTTTTT. Residues: CASRRVSSNEKLFF.

This clonotype has at least ten counts. J is TRBJ2-3 and V is TRBV5-4; perhaps TRBD2 as D (7 bases). The germline V and J ends were trimmed by 0 bases and 0 bases, with 11 bases remaining between them. The germline V gene encodes CDR1 SGHNT and CDR2 YYREEE (reference sequence). There are 16 residues in the CDR3. Here the CDR3 reads CASSLEAGASTDTQYF. DNA of the CDR3: TGTGCCAGCAGCTTGGAGGCGGGGGCTAGCACAGATACGCAGTATTTT.

The gene calls are TRBV19 and TRBJ1-5, with 9 bases fitting TRBD1. The CDR3 covers 14 residues. With 5 bases clipped from V and 6 bases from J, the junction kept 5 bases outside the gene matches. Germline V gene lookup returns CDR1 LNHDA and CDR2 SQIVND (reference sequence). The CDR3 DNA sequence: TGTGCCAGTAGTGGGACAGGGAGATCTCAGCCCCAGCATTTT. It yields the protein CASSGTGRSQPQHF.

This clonotype was recorded many times. The V call is TRBV18, the J call TRBJ1-4; D might be TRBD1 (6 bases). The CDR3 loop spans 16 amino acids. The V gene lost 6 bases and the J gene lost 0 bases, with 14 bases spanning the gap. The germline gives CDR1 KGHSH, CDR2 LQKENI. The CDR3 bases are TGTGCCAGCTCCGCTCGACAGGTTGCAACTAATGAAAAACTGTTTTTT. Translating it yields CASSARQVATNEKLFF.

This clonotype was observed at least ten times. The rearrangement uses TRBV7-2 and TRBJ2-3, with TRBD2 identical over 13 bases. Unmatched junction bases numbered 9, after V lost 0 bases and J lost 3 bases. Germline V gene data show CDR1 as SGHTA and CDR2 as FQGNSA. The CDR3 runs 19 residues. The CDR3 region is CASSLAPPGLAGRTDTQYF. For the CDR3, the DNA is TGTGCCAGCAGCTTAGCTCCCCCGGGACTAGCGGGGAGAACAGATACGCAGTATTTT. Drawing the rest from reference TRBV7-2 and TRBJ2-3, the complete variable domain is GAGVSQSPSNKVTEKGKDVELRCDPISGHTALYWYRQSLGQGLEFLIYFQGNSAPDKSGLPSDRFSAERTGGSVSTLTIQRTQQEDSAVYLCASSLAPPGLAGRTDTQYFGPGTRLTVL.